This entry lists 17 T cell receptor beta chains sequenced from one sample in a study of shared clonotypes between healthy human individuals (dated by TCRdb to 2018 to 2021). The method was the immunoSEQ multiplex PCR assay. What TCRdb holds here is the immuneACCESS table cut down to in-frame rearrangements. Part of the clones is not present; checked against another copy, under half of the missing clones reflect an unresolved V gene, and the others are unexplained. The sample table shows 2 million to 2.5 million clones, and 85% to 95% are seen once. Of the sample, 1.7% falls within the top ten clones. CD8 naive samples were obtained by positive selection for CCR7 among CD45RO-negative cells, yielding a CD45RA+CCR7+ population from which TemRA cells were excluded. The sequencing input was naive CD8+ T cells from PBMCs. The cell subset or site label on this specimen signifies: CD45RA+CCR7+. These receptor sequences come from a man younger than 30 in good health. Some clones in this sample may be carry-over from other donors' samples.

The chain joins TRBV28 to TRBJ1-2, with D possibly matching TRBD1 (6 bases). The CDR3 spans 19 residues. Germline V CDR1 and CDR2: MDHEN, SYDVKM. Trimming removed 6 bases at V and 0 bases at J, with 26 bases between. CDR3 nucleotide sequence: TGTGCCAGCAGAGTTGAGTCAGTGGACAGCCGGTATTCTAACTATGGCTACACCTTC. Residues: CASRVESVDSRYSNYGYTF.

The chain employs TRBV4-3 and TRBJ2-7, with 7 bases aligning to TRBD1. CDR1 is LGHNA, CDR2 YSLEER, per germline. The CDR3 has 16 amino acids. Trimming removed 1 base from V and 3 bases from J; junction bases left unmatched: 9. CDR3 in DNA: TGCGCCAGCAGCCAAGGGTTAGGGGACAGATACTACGAGCAGTACTTC. Translation gives CASSQGLGDRYYEQYF.

The chain links TRBV5-1 to TRBJ1-4, with 7 bases lining up with TRBD1. The CDR3 runs to 17 residues. V gave up 4 bases and J gave up 2 bases; unmatched junction bases: 11. CDR1 SGHRS and CDR2 YFSETQ come from the germline V gene. The CDR3 region has the DNA TGCGCCAGCAGCGCAGACAGGGACCCCTTTACTAATGAAAAACTGTTTTTT. Translation gives CASSADRDPFTNEKLFF.

The chain has TRBV7-2 and TRBJ2-7; 9 bases are shared with TRBD2. The germline gives CDR1 SGHTA, CDR2 FQGNSA. Trimming took 8 bases from V and 0 from J; bases not matched to a gene: 5. The CDR3 has 14 residues. The CDR3 region is CASAFSGSSYEQYF. CDR3 coding DNA: TGTGCCAGCGCTTTTAGCGGGAGCTCCTACGAGCAGTACTTC.

V is TRBV28 and J is TRBJ2-7; TRBD2 matches 11 bases. The CDR3 has 19 residues. Germline CDR1 is MDHEN and CDR2 is SYDVKM. Trimming cost V 5 bases and J 3 bases; bases outside gene matches: 18. CDR3 DNA: TGTGCCAGCAGTGAACTACTAGCGGGAGCCTACTCTGGGCTCTACGAGCAGTACTTC. As protein: CASSELLAGAYSGLYEQYF.

The V and J genes are TRBV27 and TRBJ1-5, with D possibly matching TRBD1 (6 bases). The length of the CDR3 is 14 residues. Germline lookup yields CDR1 MNHEY and CDR2 SMNVEV (reference sequence). The V end was cut by 5 bases, the J end by 6 bases, with 14 bases between. The CDR3 loop reads CASSIHRVGQPQHF. The CDR3 DNA sequence: TGTGCCAGCAGTATCCACAGGGTAGGTCAGCCCCAGCATTTT.

The chain is built from TRBV27 and TRBJ2-5; possibly TRBD2 for D (5 bases). CDR3 length equals 13 residues. V lost 6 bases to trimming and J lost 5 bases, with 13 bases between them. Germline V gene lookup returns CDR1 MNHEY and CDR2 SMNVEV (reference sequence). Here the CDR3 DNA reads TGTGCCAGCAGGAGGGAGTCGGGGGAGACCCAGTACTTC. Translation gives CASRRESGETQYF.

The J gene is TRBJ1-5, the V gene TRBV5-5, with D possibly TRBD1 on 6 matching bases. The CDR3 is 13 amino acids. The germline CDR1 and CDR2 sequences are SGHKS and YYEKEE (reference sequence). Trimming removed 3 bases from V and 6 bases from J, with 10 bases in between. The CDR3 region is CASSYTGIQPQHF. In DNA, the CDR3 is TGTGCCAGCAGCTACACAGGGATTCAGCCCCAGCATTTT.

This chain links TRBV9 with TRBJ1-2; 8 nucleotides line up with TRBD1. Trimming removed 3 bases from V and 2 bases from J; junction bases left unmatched: 9. CDR3 length: 16 amino acids. CDR1 is SGDLS and CDR2 is YYNGEE in the germline V gene. This chain's CDR3 is CASSEGLTGENYGYTF. The CDR3, as DNA: TGTGCCAGCAGCGAGGGCCTGACAGGGGAAAACTATGGCTACACCTTC.

The gene calls are TRBV7-8 and TRBJ2-7; D gene uncertain. CDR1 and CDR2 (germline): SGHVS, FQNEAQ. V lost 6 bases, J lost 0 bases, and 15 bases lay in between. This CDR3 is 15 amino acids long. The CDR3 spells CASRPQYSSSYEQYF. CDR3 coding DNA: TGTGCCAGCAGACCACAATACTCCAGCTCCTACGAGCAGTACTTC.

The rearrangement links TRBV4-1 to TRBJ2-7, with 10 bases lining up with TRBD2. Germline V gene data show CDR1 as MGHRA and CDR2 as YSYEKL. V dropped 2 bases and J dropped 0; count of bases not matched to a gene: 10. CDR3 size: 18 residues. CDR3 amino acids: CASSQLHETSGASYEQYF. The CDR3 region has the DNA TGCGCCAGCAGCCAACTTCACGAAACTAGCGGGGCCTCCTACGAGCAGTACTTC.

The rearrangement joins TRBV7-6 to TRBJ1-4, with TRBD1 matching 7 bases. CDR3 size: 14 residues. Per the germline V gene, CDR1 is SGHVS and CDR2 is FNYEAQ. The trim removed 4 bases at V and 7 bases at J, leaving 6 bases unmatched. CDR3 in DNA: TGTGCCAGCAGCTCAAGGGGGCGCGCTGAAAAACTGTTTTTT. Protein sequence: CASSSRGRAEKLFF.

The chain recombines TRBV1 with TRBJ2-7. TRBV1 represents a pseudogene. There are 22 residues in the CDR3. CDR3 amino acids: CTSSQDGCCATGAPGGNYEQYF. The CDR3 nucleotides are TGCACCAGCAGCCAAGATGGGTGCTGCGCGACAGGGGCTCCGGGGGGGAACTACGAGCAGTACTTC.

V is TRBV9 and J is TRBJ2-1; D unresolved. Trimming removed 3 bases from V and 0 bases from J, with 10 bases in between. The CDR3 is 15 residues long. Per the germline V gene, CDR1 is SGDLS and CDR2 is YYNGEE. CDR3 DNA sequence: TGTGCCAGCAGCGAGGATCTTAGCTCCTACAATGAGCAGTTCTTC. Amino acids: CASSEDLSSYNEQFF.

This chain connects TRBV19 to TRBJ1-5, with TRBD1 matching 7 bases. With V trimmed by 5 bases and J by 3 bases, 7 bases remained unmatched. Germline-derived CDR1 and CDR2 are LNHDA and SQIVND (reference sequence). The CDR3 is 15 amino acids. The CDR3 protein is CASSRGGLNNQPQHF. In DNA, the CDR3 is TGTGCCAGTAGTCGAGGGGGCTTGAACAATCAGCCCCAGCATTTT.

This chain links TRBV9 with TRBJ2-3; a possible D gene is TRBD2 (5 bases). V was pared by 2 bases and J by 3 bases, with 16 bases between. Germline CDR1 reads SGDLS; CDR2 reads YYNGEE. This CDR3 is built from 16 residues. For the CDR3, the DNA is TGTGCCAGCAGCGTCGACTGGGGAGTGCTAACAGATACGCAGTATTTT. This codes for CASSVDWGVLTDTQYF.

This chain uses TRBV19 with TRBJ2-7; the D is unclear. Between the trimmed V and J ends, which lost 3 bases and 2 bases, there was a span of 11 bases. Germline V gives CDR1 LNHDA, CDR2 SQIVND (reference sequence). This CDR3 is 14 amino acids long. CDR3 bases: TGTGCCAGTAGTATCACCCTTACCGCCTACGAGCAGTACTTC. Translating gives CASSITLTAYEQYF.